This entry is about one T cell receptor (beta chain). Its target is not known. The source of the sample is a study of PD-L1 blockade in urothelial cancer. Study-wide results and caveats: Expansion of tumor-associated blood clones at 3 weeks was greater in durable-benefit patients.

Noted time point: pretreatment peripheral blood. Libraries were prepared by immunoSEQ multiplex PCR; TCRdb keeps only in-frame clonotypes and omits some of them. The data contain roughly 52,000 clones, about 80% of them singletons. V was pared by 0 bases and J by 10 bases, with 10 bases between. CDR1 and CDR2 from the germline V gene are MRHNA and SNTAGT. The CDR3 consists of 13 residues. The sample here was PBMCs, taken around atezolizumab (anti-PD-L1) treatment. The chain couples TRBV6-4 to TRBJ2-1; perhaps TRBD2 as D (6 bases). The sequence was collected from a man aged 50-59 years with urothelial cancer. CDR3 protein: CASSDSPEGEQFF. DNA of the CDR3: TGTGCCAGCAGTGACTCGCCGGAGGGGGAGCAGTTCTTC.